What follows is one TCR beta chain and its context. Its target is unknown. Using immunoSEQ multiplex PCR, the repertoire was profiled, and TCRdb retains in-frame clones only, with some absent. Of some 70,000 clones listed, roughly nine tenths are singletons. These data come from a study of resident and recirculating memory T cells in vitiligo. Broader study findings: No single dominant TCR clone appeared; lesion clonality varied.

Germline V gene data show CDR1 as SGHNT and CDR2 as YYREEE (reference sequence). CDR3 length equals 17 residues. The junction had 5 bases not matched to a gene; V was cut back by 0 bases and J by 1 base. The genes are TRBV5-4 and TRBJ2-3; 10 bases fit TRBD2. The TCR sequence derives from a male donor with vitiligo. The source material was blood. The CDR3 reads CASSLGGAGGRTDTQYF. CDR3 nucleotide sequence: TGTGCCAGCAGCTTGGGGGGAGCGGGGGGGCGCACAGATACGCAGTATTTT.